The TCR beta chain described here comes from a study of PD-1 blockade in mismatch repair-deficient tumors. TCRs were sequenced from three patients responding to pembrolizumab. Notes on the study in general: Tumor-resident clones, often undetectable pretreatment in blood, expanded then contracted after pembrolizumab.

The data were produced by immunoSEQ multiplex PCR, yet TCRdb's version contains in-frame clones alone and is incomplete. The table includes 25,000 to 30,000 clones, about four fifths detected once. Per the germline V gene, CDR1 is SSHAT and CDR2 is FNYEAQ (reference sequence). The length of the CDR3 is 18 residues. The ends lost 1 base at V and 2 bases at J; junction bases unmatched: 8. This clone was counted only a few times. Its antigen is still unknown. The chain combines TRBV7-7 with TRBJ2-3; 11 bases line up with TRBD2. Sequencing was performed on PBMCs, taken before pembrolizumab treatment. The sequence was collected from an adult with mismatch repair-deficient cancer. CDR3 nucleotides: TGTGCCAGCAGCTTAGGTCTAGCGGGAGGCCTCCTCACAGATACGCAGTATTTT. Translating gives CASSLGLAGGLLTDTQYF.